This entry lists 19 T cell receptor beta chains sequenced from one sample in a study of blood T cell repertoires in COVID-19. Assay used: immunoSEQ multiplex PCR; TCRdb lists only in-frame clones, some missing. The data contain fewer than 200,000 clones, about 82% of them seen just once; the ten biggest clones take up approximately 7%. The sample consisted of peripheral blood. These receptors were taken from a man between 65 and 85 years old with active or convalescent COVID-19.

This clone showed up just a few times. The chain couples TRBV27 to TRBJ2-5; tentative D call: TRBD1 (6 bases). V shed 5 bases and J shed 5 bases, with 21 bases lying between them. Germline assignment: CDR1 MNHEY and CDR2 SMNVEV (reference sequence). The CDR3 length is 16 residues. The CDR3 region is CASSDRDNINWETQYF. As DNA, the CDR3 is TGTGCCAGCAGTGACCGGGACAACATTAACTGGGAGACCCAGTACTTC.

The chain links TRBV3-1 (or the pseudogene TRBV3-2) to TRBJ1-2; D gene ambiguous. This CDR3 contains 13 residues. Per the germline V gene, CDR1 is LGHDT and CDR2 is YNNKEL (reference sequence). V dropped 1 base and J dropped 5 bases, with 8 bases sitting between them. Here the CDR3 DNA reads TGTGCCAGCAGCCAAGGGCAGTTATATGGCTACACCTTC. Protein sequence: CASSQGQLYGYTF.

The genes are TRBV6-5 and TRBJ2-3, with TRBD2 matching over 8 bases. J lost 3 bases, V lost 1 base, and 3 bases had no gene match. Germline values: CDR1 MNHEY, CDR2 SVGAGI. CDR3 length: 15 residues. The CDR3 is CASSYFGGGTDTQYF. The CDR3 DNA sequence: TGTGCCAGCAGTTACTTCGGGGGGGGGACAGATACGCAGTATTTT.

This chain links TRBV18 with TRBJ2-4; 10 bases are shared with TRBD1. The CDR3 contains 19 residues. The germline V gene has CDR1 KGHSH and CDR2 LQKENI. The junction had 12 bases not matched to a gene; V was cut back by 4 bases and J by 0 bases. CDR3 DNA: TGTGCCAGCTCACTCGGGACAGGGGTTCCGTTGGTAGCCAAAAACATTCAGTACTTC. Protein product: CASSLGTGVPLVAKNIQYF.

This rearrangement joins TRBV7-3 to TRBJ2-6; possibly TRBD2 for D (6 bases). The CDR3 runs 16 residues. Germline lookup yields CDR1 SGHTA and CDR2 FQGTGA. V gave up 2 bases and J gave up 1 base, with 9 bases separating them. CDR3 residues: CASSLEGRSGANVLTF. CDR3 coding DNA: TGTGCCAGCAGCTTAGAGGGGAGGTCTGGGGCCAACGTCCTGACTTTC.

V is TRBV6-5 and J is TRBJ2-2; the D gene is possibly TRBD1 (6 bases). This CDR3 comprises 13 residues. From germline, CDR1 is MNHEY and CDR2 SVGAGI. Trimming left V 8 bases short and J 7 bases short, with 14 bases between. CDR3 coding DNA: TGTGCCAGCTGGACAGCCGTCAACGGGGAGCTGTTTTTT. Its protein product is CASWTAVNGELFF.

The chain carries TRBV10-2 and TRBJ2-5; D possibly corresponds to TRBD2 (5 bases). The V gene lost 0 bases and the J gene lost 0 bases, with 17 bases spanning the gap. Per germline, CDR1 WSHSY and CDR2 SAAADI. This CDR3 contains 18 residues. The CDR3 protein is CASSESGVRLEDQETQYF. In nucleotides, the CDR3 is TGCGCCAGCAGTGAGTCGGGAGTTCGGTTAGAGGACCAAGAGACCCAGTACTTC.

This clone was recorded a few times. The chain recombines TRBV5-1 with TRBJ1-2; no definite D call. Germline CDR1 is SGHRS and CDR2 is YFSETQ. The V end lost 2 bases, the J end lost 8 bases, and 19 bases lay between the germline ends. CDR3 size: 15 residues. The CDR3 here is CASSLSQTNPGGYTF. CDR3 nucleotide sequence: TGCGCCAGCAGCTTATCTCAGACAAACCCTGGGGGCTACACCTTC.

The genes are TRBV2 and TRBJ1-2, with D possibly matching TRBD1 (5 bases). V lost 2 bases to trimming and J lost 5 bases, with 9 bases between them. This CDR3 is 13 amino acids long. Germline V gene sequence: CDR1 SNHLY, CDR2 FYNNEI. As DNA, the CDR3 is TGTGCCAGCAGTGAACTTGGGGGGTATGGCTACACCTTC. Encoded protein: CASSELGGYGYTF.

This chain connects TRBV6-1 to TRBJ1-5; D gene unclear. This CDR3 comprises 12 residues. The V end lost 2 bases, the J end lost 8 bases, and 7 bases lay between the germline ends. Germline CDR1 reads MNHNS; CDR2 reads SASEGT. The CDR3 region is CASSELKKPQHF. The DNA of the CDR3 is TGTGCCAGCAGTGAACTTAAAAAGCCCCAGCATTTT.

This rearrangement joins TRBV12-3 or TRBV12-4 to TRBJ2-1; D is possibly TRBD2 (6 bases). The V and J ends lost 3 bases and 15 bases respectively, with 12 bases between them. The CDR3 spans 11 residues. The CDR3 sequence: CASSLRDFLFF. As DNA, the CDR3 is TGTGCCAGCAGTTTGAGGGACTTCCTGTTCTTC.

V usage is TRBV29-1 and J usage is TRBJ2-1, with D perhaps being TRBD1 or TRBD2 (5 bases each). The CDR3 runs 14 residues. Trimming removed 7 bases from V and 4 bases from J, with 17 bases in between. CDR1 is SQVTM and CDR2 is ANQGSEA in the germline V gene. CDR3 sequence: CSGGGLAGYNEQFF. Written as DNA, the CDR3 is TGCAGCGGGGGCGGGCTAGCTGGGTACAATGAGCAGTTCTTC.

The chain carries TRBV5-1 and TRBJ2-7; 12 bases agree with TRBD2. Germline V gene sequence: CDR1 SGHRS, CDR2 YFSETQ. The V segment lost 0 bases and the J segment 6 bases; nucleotides outside the gene matches: 4. This CDR3 comprises 15 residues. The CDR3 reads CASSLGTSGTLEQYF. Here the CDR3 DNA reads TGCGCCAGCAGCTTGGGGACTAGCGGGACACTCGAGCAGTACTTC.

The chain couples TRBV7-9 to TRBJ1-1, with 8 bases lining up with TRBD1. Per the germline V gene, CDR1 is SEHNR and CDR2 is FQNEAQ (reference sequence). The CDR3 runs 14 residues. The V and J ends lost 3 bases and 5 bases, in that order; junction bases with no gene match: 5. The CDR3 here is CASSFTGGGTEAFF. DNA for the CDR3: TGTGCCAGCAGCTTCACAGGGGGTGGTACTGAAGCTTTCTTT. Full variable domain (rest looked up from reference TRBV7-9 and TRBJ1-1): DTGVSQNPRHKITKRGQNVTFRCDPISEHNRLYWYRQTLGQGPEFLTYFQNEAQLEKSRLLSDRFSAERPKGSFSTLEIQRTEQGDSAMYLCASSFTGGGTEAFFGQGTRLTVV.

The chain uses TRBV7-2 and TRBJ2-7, with 8 bases aligning to TRBD1. Germline V lookup: CDR1 SGHTA, CDR2 FQGNSA. Unmatched junction bases numbered 1, after V lost 3 bases and J lost 3 bases. This CDR3 comprises 13 residues. Here the CDR3 reads CASSFGQGYEQYF. The CDR3 nucleotides are TGTGCCAGCAGCTTCGGACAGGGCTACGAGCAGTACTTC.

This clone appeared a few times. The DNA for the CDR3 is TGCGCCAGTGGGACAGGGGGCAACACTGAAGCTTTCTTT. Protein sequence: CASGTGGNTEAFF. The V call is TRBV4-1, the J call TRBJ1-1; 12 nucleotides agree with TRBD1. This CDR3 is built from 13 residues. V trimming: 9 bases; J trimming: 2 bases; junction bases outside the gene matches: 1. Germline V gene data show CDR1 as MGHRA and CDR2 as YSYEKL.

V gene TRBV7-9 combines with J gene TRBJ1-2; no definite D call. V was shortened by 3 bases and J by 7 bases, with 12 bases between the two germline ends. Germline-derived CDR1 and CDR2 are SEHNR and FQNEAQ (reference sequence). The CDR3 has 13 residues. The CDR3 here is CASSLAGDSGYTF. In nucleotides, the CDR3 is TGTGCCAGCAGCTTGGCGGGTGACTCTGGCTACACCTTC.

J is TRBJ1-2 and V is TRBV28; unclear D gene. The CDR3 has 12 amino acids. Looked up from germline, CDR1 is MDHEN and CDR2 is SYDVKM. Trimming pared 5 bases from V and 3 bases from J, leaving 7 bases between. CDR3 region: CASSPRDYGYTF. The CDR3, as DNA: TGTGCCAGCAGTCCCCGGGACTATGGCTACACCTTC.

The rearrangement joins TRBV9 to TRBJ2-5; D perhaps matches TRBD2 (7 bases). Germline V lookup: CDR1 SGDLS, CDR2 YYNGEE. This CDR3 has 15 residues. V shed 4 bases and J shed 3 bases, with 16 bases lying between them. CDR3 region: CASSPEGGAEETQYF. The DNA for the CDR3 is TGTGCCAGCAGCCCCGAAGGGGGGGCGGAAGAGACCCAGTACTTC. Together with reference TRBV9 and TRBJ2-5, the CDR3 gives the full variable domain: DSGVTQTPKHLITATGQRVTLRCSPRSGDLSVYWYQQSLDQGLQFLIQYYNGEERAKGNILERFSAQQFPDLHSELNLSSLELGDSALYFCASSPEGGAEETQYFGPGTRLLVL.